A single sample gave rise to the 11 T cell receptor beta chains below, sequenced in a study of siplizumab effects on memory and regulatory T cells. Some clones are missing from TCRdb's copy, which holds only in-frame ones; the method was immunoSEQ multiplex PCR. The profile covers around 68,000 clones, with around 90% appearing a single time and roughly 1.7% taken by the ten largest. The source material was Tregs sorted from blood. These receptors all come from a human donor in good health.

The chain recombines TRBV18 with TRBJ2-1; D possibly corresponds to TRBD1 (6 bases). This CDR3 has 16 amino acids. The ends were cut back, 1 base at V and 0 bases at J, with 10 bases in the middle. Germline V gene data show CDR1 as KGHSH and CDR2 as LQKENI. As DNA, the CDR3 is TGTGCCAGCTCACCACGGGGGCCCCACTCCTACAATGAGCAGTTCTTC. This codes for CASSPRGPHSYNEQFF. The full variable domain, in which reference TRBV18 and TRBJ2-1 provide the parts outside the CDR3, is NAGVMQNPRHLVRRRGQEARLRCSPMKGHSHVYWYRQLPEEGLKFMVYLQKENIIDESGMPKERFSAEFPKEGPSILRIQQVVRGDSAAYFCASSPRGPHSYNEQFFGPGTRLTVL.

The rearrangement uses TRBV25-1 and TRBJ1-1, with D uncertain. Trimming took 6 bases from V and 1 from J, leaving 9 bases between them. Germline V gene sequence: CDR1 MGHDK, CDR2 SYGVNS. The CDR3 spans 13 residues. This CDR3 reads CASRRTSNTEAFF. The CDR3 nucleotides are TGTGCCAGCAGGCGGACTTCGAACACTGAAGCTTTCTTT. The whole variable domain, filled in from reference TRBV25-1 and TRBJ1-1, reads EADIYQTPRYLVIGTGKKITLECSQTMGHDKMYWYQQDPGMELHLIHYSYGVNSTEKGDLSSESTVSRIRTEHFPLTLESARPSHTSQYLCASRRTSNTEAFFGQGTRLTVV.

This sequence joins TRBV7-8 and TRBJ2-1; 12 bases are shared with TRBD2. This CDR3 spans 21 amino acids. CDR1 and CDR2 (germline): SGHVS, FQNEAQ. The V and J ends lost 5 bases and 4 bases, in that order; junction bases with no gene match: 21. As DNA, the CDR3 is TGTGCCAGCAGCCAACTCGGGACTAGCGGGTTTCTGGGGGAATCATACAATGAGCAGTTCTTC. Protein: CASSQLGTSGFLGESYNEQFF.

This chain links TRBV19 with TRBJ1-1, with unresolved D. The CDR3 sequence is 15 residues long. V lost 1 base and J lost 2, with 11 bases in between. Germline CDR1 and CDR2: LNHDA and SQIVND (reference sequence). The CDR3: CASSIGSGVNTEAFF. CDR3 DNA sequence: TGTGCCAGTAGTATAGGATCCGGGGTAAACACTGAAGCTTTCTTT. Full variable domain (missing parts from reference TRBV19 and TRBJ1-1): DGGITQSPKYLFRKEGQNVTLSCEQNLNHDAMYWYRQDPGQGLRLIYYSQIVNDFQKGDIAEGYSVSREKKESFPLTVTSAQKNPTAFYLCASSIGSGVNTEAFFGQGTRLTVV.

The gene calls are TRBV9 and TRBJ1-3, with 12 bases identical to TRBD1. Germline V gives CDR1 SGDLS, CDR2 YYNGEE. V gave up 3 bases and J gave up 7 bases; unmatched junction bases: 5. The CDR3 totals 15 residues. This CDR3 reads CASSGGTGGRNTIYF. The CDR3 DNA follows: TGTGCCAGCAGCGGCGGGACAGGGGGCCGTAACACCATATATTTT.

DNA for the CDR3: TGTGCCAGCAGCACTTCGACTAGCGGGCCACTTGGGGAGCAGTACTTC. It is translated as CASSTSTSGPLGEQYF. The chain combines TRBV27 with TRBJ2-7, with 10 bases that match TRBD2. Germline CDR1 is MNHEY and CDR2 is SMNVEV (reference sequence). The CDR3 loop spans 16 amino acids. J lost 7 bases, V lost 6 bases, and 15 bases had no gene match.

This clone was recorded once. This chain joins TRBV5-8 and TRBJ2-7; D is ambiguous. CDR3 length: 15 residues. Trimming stripped 6 bases from V and 2 bases from J, with 18 bases between. Looked up from germline, CDR1 is SGHTS and CDR2 is YDEGEE. This CDR3 is CASTPRGRFTYEQYF. The CDR3 nucleotides read TGTGCCAGCACCCCTAGAGGACGTTTCACCTACGAGCAGTACTTC.

The V call is TRBV11-3, the J call TRBJ1-1; D gene ambiguous. In germline, CDR1 is SGHNT, CDR2 YENEEA. This CDR3 comprises 11 residues. The V and J ends lost 5 bases and 9 bases respectively, with 10 bases between them. CDR3 sequence reads: CASSLDVKAFF. The CDR3 bases are TGTGCCAGCAGCCTGGACGTAAAAGCTTTCTTT.

This clone was detected only a few times. The chain joins TRBV6-1 to TRBJ2-7; no reliable D call. The CDR3 consists of 12 residues. The germline V and J ends were trimmed by 10 bases and 4 bases, with 14 bases remaining between them. Germline CDR1 is MNHNS and CDR2 is SASEGT. CDR3 nucleotides: TGTGCCACCGTTGGTCTCGAATACGAGCAGTACTTC. The encoded protein is CATVGLEYEQYF.

This clone was seen a single time. The rearrangement joins TRBV4-2 to TRBJ2-1; TRBD2 matches 13 bases. CDR3 length: 16 amino acids. The V gene's germline CDR1 is LGHNA and CDR2 YNFKEQ. The junction had 7 bases not matched to a gene; V was cut back by 5 bases and J by 6 bases. The CDR3 is CASSATTSGRFNEQFF. CDR3 DNA sequence: TGTGCCAGCAGCGCGACGACTAGCGGGAGGTTCAATGAGCAGTTCTTC.

V is TRBV7-2 and J is TRBJ2-2; a possible D gene is TRBD1 (6 bases). There are 16 residues in the CDR3. Germline V CDR1 and CDR2: SGHTA, FQGNSA. V lost 5 bases, J lost 6 bases, and 19 bases lay in between. The DNA of the CDR3 is TGTGCCAGCAGCAAGACCCAGGGGAGTTTTTCCGGGGAGCTGTTTTTT. This sequence encodes CASSKTQGSFSGELFF.